Presented here are 2 T cell receptor beta chains from one specimen sequenced in a study of blood T cells in healthy people across ages. Then a second PCR, running roughly 7 to 11 cycles, was carried out with a sample-barcoded 5' primer and a J-beta primer mix. One entry per CDR3 protein, called by TCRdb with MiXCR from the 5' RACE reads. The data hold about 970,000 distinct CDR3 sequences, with roughly 51% observed a single time. Sample: blood. Receptors were obtained from a woman aged 60-75 years in good health.

This clonotype was counted at least ten times. CDR3 in amino acids: CSVTQGTNNSPLHF. DNA of the CDR3: TGCAGTGTTACACAGGGGACTAATAATTCACCCCTCCACTTT. This chain uses TRBV20-1 with TRBJ1-6; 7 bases align to TRBD1. The CDR3 sequence is 14 residues long. The J segment lost 5 bases and the V segment lost 7 bases, leaving 8 bases of the junction unmatched. Germline assignment: CDR1 DFQATT and CDR2 SNEGSKA (reference sequence).

V gene TRBV14 combines with J gene TRBJ2-7; D perhaps matches TRBD2 (6 bases). CDR3 length: 16 residues. V was trimmed by 4 bases and J by 5 bases, leaving 21 bases between them. From germline, CDR1 is SGHDN and CDR2 FVKESK. In nucleotides, the CDR3 is TGTGCCAGCAGCCCTCCCGGGAGAGTAGTATTAGACGAGCAGTACTTC. It codes for CASSPPGRVVLDEQYF.